These T cell receptor beta chains were read from a single sample in a study of blood T cell repertoires in COVID-19. TCRdb's copy holds only in-frame clones and misses some; the assay was immunoSEQ multiplex PCR. This sample has around 99,000 clones, with 90% to 95% found just once. Sequencing was performed on peripheral blood. These receptors all stem from a woman younger than 45 with acute or convalescent COVID-19. CDR3s include the opening cysteine and the closing phenylalanine or tryptophan.

v_gene: TRBV3-1/TRBV3-2; j_gene: TRBJ1-6; CDR3aa: CVSSQGTTGRHSPLHF
v_gene: TRBV15; j_gene: TRBJ2-1; CDR3aa: CATRTSGVFGEQFF
v_gene: TRBV27; j_gene: TRBJ1-2; CDR3aa: CASSSARQHTNYGYTF
v_gene: TRBV5-6; j_gene: TRBJ1-2; CDR3aa: CASSRGRQGYTF
v_gene: TRBV10-3; j_gene: TRBJ2-1; CDR3aa: CAIGPSGHNEQFF
v_gene: TRBV24-1; j_gene: TRBJ2-5; CDR3aa: CATSDLASETQYF
v_gene: TRBV6-2/TRBV6-3; j_gene: TRBJ2-3; CDR3aa: CASSTVLAGGDTQYF
v_gene: TRBV27; j_gene: TRBJ1-2; CDR3aa: CASTHRVGYGYTF
v_gene: TRBV10-2; j_gene: TRBJ1-1; CDR3aa: CASRDRTGGRTEAFF
v_gene: TRBV11-2; j_gene: TRBJ2-2; CDR3aa: CASSFRTGTATGELFF
v_gene: TRBV24-1; j_gene: TRBJ1-2; CDR3aa: CATSDNTGTYGYTF
v_gene: TRBV5-6; j_gene: TRBJ1-6; CDR3aa: CASSLANEQGTRYGHLHF
v_gene: TRBV6-1; j_gene: TRBJ1-5; CDR3aa: CASSEGQGNQPQHF
v_gene: TRBV27; j_gene: TRBJ2-3; CDR3aa: CASTTGGTGGVDTQYF
v_gene: TRBV30; j_gene: TRBJ1-3; CDR3aa: CAFQRLVDSGNTIYF
v_gene: TRBV28; j_gene: TRBJ2-5; CDR3aa: CASSPLTGIETQYF
v_gene: TRBV15; j_gene: TRBJ1-2; CDR3aa: CATSREEGDGYTF
v_gene: TRBV5-6; j_gene: TRBJ2-1; CDR3aa: CASSLGRGDEQFF
v_gene: TRBV6-5; j_gene: TRBJ1-6; CDR3aa: CASGAGNSPLHF
v_gene: TRBV28; j_gene: TRBJ1-2; CDR3aa: CASSLFQGSDGYTF
v_gene: TRBV5-6; j_gene: TRBJ1-5; CDR3aa: CASSVRGGARQPQHF
v_gene: TRBV19; j_gene: TRBJ1-2; CDR3aa: CAPGQGLNYGYTF
v_gene: TRBV5-6; j_gene: TRBJ2-3; CDR3aa: CASSLTGLADTQYF
v_gene: TRBV15; j_gene: TRBJ1-5; CDR3aa: CATSRGTNQPQHF
v_gene: TRBV7-9; j_gene: TRBJ1-4; CDR3aa: CASSSSTGGNNEKLFF
v_gene: TRBV6-2/TRBV6-3; j_gene: TRBJ2-5; CDR3aa: CASSYSTGTSGGETQYF
v_gene: TRBV19; j_gene: TRBJ2-1; CDR3aa: CASSSNRATYNEQFF
v_gene: TRBV27; j_gene: TRBJ1-6; CDR3aa: CASSRGTGNNSPLHF
v_gene: TRBV11-3; j_gene: TRBJ2-5; CDR3aa: CASRDRGRQETQYF
v_gene: TRBV5-6; j_gene: TRBJ1-3; CDR3aa: CASSLSGMGQRSSGNTIYF
v_gene: TRBV28; j_gene: TRBJ2-2; CDR3aa: CASSLGLWTGVFRGSNTGELFF
v_gene: TRBV19; j_gene: TRBJ2-6; CDR3aa: CASSINRGTGANVLTF
v_gene: TRBV2; j_gene: TRBJ1-5; CDR3aa: CASKGTGVSQPQHF
v_gene: TRBV1; j_gene: TRBJ2-2; CDR3aa: CTSSQERWCGLNTGELFF
v_gene: TRBV6-6; j_gene: TRBJ2-7; CDR3aa: CASSARSSGRVAQYF
v_gene: TRBV4-1; j_gene: TRBJ2-5; CDR3aa: CASSTRNRGGETQYF
v_gene: TRBV7-8; j_gene: TRBJ1-5; CDR3aa: CASSLGSGWNQPQHF
v_gene: TRBV9; j_gene: TRBJ2-2; CDR3aa: CASTRGLAVTGELFF
v_gene: TRBV7-2; j_gene: TRBJ2-2; CDR3aa: CASSLGGGGRGGELFF
v_gene: TRBV18; j_gene: TRBJ1-5; CDR3aa: CASSPGGGRDQPQHF
v_gene: TRBV6-5; j_gene: TRBJ1-1; CDR3aa: CASSYSGEGTEAFF
v_gene: TRBV7-3; j_gene: TRBJ2-3; CDR3aa: CASTRIRGDTQYF
v_gene: TRBV27; j_gene: TRBJ1-6; CDR3aa: CASSRQNSPLHF
v_gene: TRBV10-3; j_gene: TRBJ1-2; CDR3aa: CAISEGQGAGYGYTF
v_gene: TRBV9; j_gene: TRBJ2-3; CDR3aa: CASSVTGLAGADTQYF
v_gene: TRBV5-5; j_gene: TRBJ1-5; CDR3aa: CASSLGGRLQGPQHF
v_gene: TRBV4-3; j_gene: TRBJ1-1; CDR3aa: CASSQELSRDSEAFF
v_gene: TRBV11-2; j_gene: TRBJ2-5; CDR3aa: CASSARTGGSEETQYF
v_gene: TRBV6-2/TRBV6-3; j_gene: TRBJ1-1; CDR3aa: CASSAGVLTEAFF
v_gene: TRBV28; j_gene: TRBJ1-1; CDR3aa: CASSENRNTEAFF
v_gene: TRBV6-5; j_gene: TRBJ1-1; CDR3aa: CASSRGQRSTEAFF
v_gene: TRBV28; j_gene: TRBJ1-6; CDR3aa: CASSLNQGQRFSPLHF
v_gene: TRBV11-3; j_gene: TRBJ2-7; CDR3aa: CASTSPRAGGHTYEQYF
v_gene: TRBV7-3; j_gene: TRBJ2-2; CDR3aa: CASTLSPPGKNTGELFF
v_gene: TRBV28; j_gene: TRBJ1-5; CDR3aa: CASSADRAYGNQPQHF
v_gene: TRBV9; j_gene: TRBJ1-3; CDR3aa: CASSAQRDSISGNTIYF
v_gene: TRBV19; j_gene: TRBJ1-4; CDR3aa: CASRLTGDPRKLFF
v_gene: TRBV6-2/TRBV6-3; j_gene: TRBJ1-6; CDR3aa: CASSYPGREEYNSPLHF